The 16 T cell receptor beta chains given below trace back to one sample, sequenced in a study of regulatory T cells in long-lasting Graves disease. Investigators prepared the TCR beta libraries by applying iRepertoire HTBI primers and Arm-PCR of CDR3 regions. TCRdb reprocessed the multiplex PCR reads with MiXCR, giving one entry per CDR3 protein. Of about 440,000 distinct CDR3 sequences listed, about 17% are singletons. Specified time point: newly diagnosed GD, antithyroid drugs for less than 3 months. PBMC RNA was the source of the TCR library. Separately, the same data were catalogued under a study of T cells in Graves' hyperthyroidism and ophthalmopathy.

Sequencing used peripheral blood mononuclear cells (PBMCs), obtained at new diagnosis, from a patient treated with antithyroid drugs. The receptors come from a woman aged 25 to 45 with Graves disease.

This clonotype was counted ten times or more. The V call is TRBV28, the J call TRBJ2-7, with D maybe TRBD1 (6 bases). Germline V gene data show CDR1 as MDHEN and CDR2 as SYDVKM. The CDR3 runs 16 residues. The ends were cut back, 3 bases at V and 3 bases at J, with 18 bases in the middle. This CDR3 reads CASSFSTRGLSYEQYF. CDR3 nucleotides: TGTGCCAGCAGTTTCTCCACCAGGGGCTTAAGCTACGAGCAGTACTTC.

This clonotype was observed at least ten times. The chain uses TRBV7-2 and TRBJ1-5; unclear D gene. Germline V gene sequence: CDR1 SGHTA, CDR2 FQGNSA. The V and J ends lost 5 bases and 5 bases respectively, with 10 bases between them. The CDR3 is 13 residues long. This CDR3 reads CASSPSVDQPQHF. CDR3 nucleotide sequence: TGTGCCAGCAGCCCTTCGGTGGATCAGCCCCAGCATTTT.

This clonotype was counted many times. The chain employs TRBV27 and TRBJ2-7, with a weak D call TRBD2 (7 bases). The V gene's germline CDR1 is MNHEY and CDR2 SMNVEV (reference sequence). The CDR3 extends over 15 amino acids. V was shortened by 6 bases and J by 0 bases, with 15 bases between the two germline ends. CDR3 in amino acids: CASSGGLWSSYEQYF. In nucleotides, the CDR3 is TGTGCCAGCAGCGGGGGGCTGTGGAGCTCCTACGAGCAGTACTTC.

Only a few counts were recorded for this clonotype. The chain carries TRBV6-9 and TRBJ2-3; 9 bases are a match to TRBD2. J lost 2 bases, V lost 3 bases, and 3 bases had no gene match. CDR3 length: 15 amino acids. From germline, CDR1 is MNHGY and CDR2 SVAAGI. The CDR3 bases are TGTGCCAGCAGTTACGGCGGGAGGGACACAGATACGCAGTATTTT. It translates to CASSYGGRDTDTQYF.

Ten or more counts support this clonotype. The rearrangement joins TRBV28 to TRBJ2-3, with 9 bases fitting TRBD1. The germline V gene has CDR1 MDHEN and CDR2 SYDVKM. There are 18 residues in the CDR3. V trimming: 3 bases; J trimming: 1 base; junction bases outside the gene matches: 11. CDR3 sequence: CASSFSPRDRDGTDTQYF. The CDR3 DNA sequence: TGTGCCAGCAGTTTCTCACCCCGGGACAGGGACGGCACAGATACGCAGTATTTT.

There are many counts of this clonotype. The chain is built from TRBV6-5 and TRBJ2-7, with 13 positions matching TRBD2. CDR3 size: 15 residues. Germline V lookup: CDR1 MNHEY, CDR2 SVGAGI. After removal of 4 bases from V and 3 bases from J, the junction contained 3 bases not matched to a gene. CDR3 sequence (DNA): TGTGCCAGCAGTTCCCGACTAGCGGGAGGCTACGAGCAGTACTTC. Amino acid sequence: CASSSRLAGGYEQYF.

J is TRBJ2-4 and V is TRBV6-9; TRBD2 agrees at 7 bases. Germline trimming cut 3 bases from V and 1 base from J; bases unmatched to any gene: 6. Germline loops: CDR1 MNHGY, CDR2 SVAAGI. The CDR3 runs to 16 residues. The CDR3 DNA is TGTGCCAGCAGTTACGGCGCGGGAGAGGCCAAAAACATTCAGTACTTC. Amino acids: CASSYGAGEAKNIQYF.

This clonotype was observed many times. This sequence joins TRBV20-1 and TRBJ2-7; 11 bases map to TRBD2. V was pared by 2 bases and J by 0 bases, with 9 bases of the junction left unmatched. The CDR3 has 17 amino acids. Germline CDR1 reads DFQATT; CDR2 reads SNEGSKA (reference sequence). The CDR3 DNA reads TGCAGTGCTAGACTACGGGGACTAGCGGTACACTCCTACGAGCAGTACTTC. This sequence encodes CSARLRGLAVHSYEQYF.

This clonotype was detected many times. The DNA of the CDR3 is TGCGCCAGCAGTGAGTCAGCGCGGGGCCCCACAGATACGCAGTATTTT. This gives the protein CASSESARGPTDTQYF. The V call is TRBV10-1, the J call TRBJ2-3; a possible D gene is TRBD2 (6 bases). The CDR3 is made up of 16 amino acids. The V gene lost 0 bases and the J gene lost 2 bases, with 12 bases spanning the gap. CDR1 and CDR2 (germline): WNHNN, SYGVQD (reference sequence).

This clonotype was picked up many times. The chain has TRBV4-2 and TRBJ2-5; TRBD2 matches at 12 bases. The CDR3 covers 16 residues. With 0 bases clipped from V and 13 bases from J, the junction kept 12 bases outside the gene matches. CDR1 and CDR2 from the germline V gene are LGHNA and YNFKEQ. Here the CDR3 reads CASSQDSGTSGRTRYF. The CDR3 DNA sequence: TGTGCCAGCAGCCAAGATTCGGGGACTAGCGGGCGAACGAGGTACTTC.

This clonotype was counted a few times. The V call is TRBV10-3, the J call TRBJ2-7; D perhaps matches TRBD2 (6 bases). The germline gives CDR1 ENHRY, CDR2 SYGVKD. V gave up 3 bases and J gave up 0 bases, with 12 bases separating them. The CDR3 extends over 15 amino acids. CDR3 coding DNA: TGTGCCATCAGTGAATCGCGGGAACTCTCCTACGAGCAGTACTTC. Its translation: CAISESRELSYEQYF.

This clonotype showed up many times. The chain employs TRBV10-2 and TRBJ2-7; 7 nucleotides align to TRBD1. J lost 5 bases, V lost 4 bases, and 5 bases had no gene match. Germline CDR1 WSHSY, CDR2 SAAADI. The CDR3 contains 13 residues. The CDR3 loop is CASSVSTGNEQYF. Here the CDR3 DNA reads TGCGCCAGCAGTGTCTCGACAGGGAACGAGCAGTACTTC.

In its sample, this clonotype was seen many times. The gene calls are TRBV20-1 and TRBJ2-5; either TRBD1 or TRBD2 may supply D (5 bases each). The germline V gene has CDR1 DFQATT and CDR2 SNEGSKA (reference sequence). There are 12 residues in the CDR3. V lost 5 bases, J lost 5 bases, and 12 bases lay in between. The CDR3 spells CSALQGAETQYF. DNA for the CDR3: TGCAGTGCTCTCCAGGGAGCGGAGACCCAGTACTTC.

This clonotype was found a few times. This chain uses TRBV12-3 or TRBV12-4 with TRBJ1-5; D is unresolved. The CDR3 has 13 residues. The V and J ends lost 0 bases and 8 bases respectively, with 8 bases between them. In nucleotides, the CDR3 is TGTGCCAGCAGTTTAGCAGGGTCGGAGCCCCAGCATTTT. It yields the protein CASSLAGSEPQHF.

Ten or more counts support this clonotype. V gene TRBV5-5 combines with J gene TRBJ1-1; D not resolved. Trimming took off 4 bases at V and 8 bases at J, with 21 bases between the two ends. The CDR3 contains 15 residues. Germline CDR1 and CDR2: SGHKS and YYEKEE (reference sequence). CDR3 protein: CASSLHDETYSEAFF. The CDR3 nucleotides read TGTGCCAGCAGCCTCCACGACGAGACGTATTCCGAAGCTTTCTTT. Looking up the rest from reference TRBV5-5 and TRBJ1-1 gives the full variable domain: DAGVTQSPTHLIKTRGQQVTLRCSPISGHKSVSWYQQVLGQGPQFIFQYYEKEERGRGNFPDRFSARQFPNYSSELNVNALLLGDSALYLCASSLHDETYSEAFFGQGTRLTVV.

This clonotype was observed at least ten times. The V gene is TRBV5-8, the J gene TRBJ1-6, with TRBD1 identical over 7 bases. Germline lookup yields CDR1 SGHTS and CDR2 YDEGEE. CDR3 length: 14 residues. Losses at the gene ends were 4 bases for V and 10 bases for J; bases not matched to a gene: 8. The CDR3 region is CASSIQGQGSPLHF. The CDR3 coding sequence is TGTGCCAGCAGCATACAGGGGCAGGGATCACCCCTCCACTTT.